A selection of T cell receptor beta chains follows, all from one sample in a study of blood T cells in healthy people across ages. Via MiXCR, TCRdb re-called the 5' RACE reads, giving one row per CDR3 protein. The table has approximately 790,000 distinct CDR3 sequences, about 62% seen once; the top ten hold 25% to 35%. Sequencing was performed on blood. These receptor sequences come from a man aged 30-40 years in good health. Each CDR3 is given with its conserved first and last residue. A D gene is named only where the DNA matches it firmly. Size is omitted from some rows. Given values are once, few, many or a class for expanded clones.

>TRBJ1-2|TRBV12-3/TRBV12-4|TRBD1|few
TGTGCCAGCAGCCGTCCCGGGACAGGGAACTATGGCTACACCTTC
CASSRPGTGNYGYTF
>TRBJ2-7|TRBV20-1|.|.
TGCAGTGCAACGGACAGTTTAGGCTCCTACGAGCAGTACTTC
CSATDSLGSYEQYF
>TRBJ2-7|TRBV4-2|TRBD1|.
TGCGCCAGCAGCCCGGACAGGGAAATTTACGAGCAGTACTTC
CASSPDREIYEQYF
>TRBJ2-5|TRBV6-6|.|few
TGTGCCAGCAGTTATGGGACCCAGTACTTC
CASSYGTQYF
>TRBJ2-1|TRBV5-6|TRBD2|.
TGTGCCAGCAGCTCGACTAGCGGAAATGAGCAGTTCTTC
CASSSTSGNEQFF
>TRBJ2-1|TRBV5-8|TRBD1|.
TGTGCCAGCAGCTGGGACAGGGGTTCCCCTCTTCAGTTCTTC
CASSWDRGSPLQFF
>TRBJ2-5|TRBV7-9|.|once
TGTGCCAGCAGCCCCCCCTTTGGCAGCTGGGAGACCCAGTACTTC
CASSPPFGSWETQYF
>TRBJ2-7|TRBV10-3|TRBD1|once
TGTGCCATTAACAACGGGACAGCCTACGAGCAGTACTTC
CAINNGTAYEQYF
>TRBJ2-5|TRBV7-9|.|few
TGTGCCAGCAGCTCGTGGCCGCTACGGGTTGAGACCCAGTACTTC
CASSSWPLRVETQYF
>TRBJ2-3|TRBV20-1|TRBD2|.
TGCAGTGTTGTTAGCGGGGGTGCAGATACGCAGTATTTT
CSVVSGGADTQYF
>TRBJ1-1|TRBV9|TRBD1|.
TGTGCCAGCAGCTCCGGGACAGATCAAGCTTTCTTT
CASSSGTDQAFF